One sample yielded the 26 T cell receptor beta chains listed below, sequenced in a study of blood T cell repertoires in COVID-19. Method: immunoSEQ multiplex PCR; TCRdb's copy keeps in-frame clones and lacks some. The repertoire has about 260,000 clones, 70% to 90% of them found once; the top ten carry approximately 0.7%. The sequenced material came from peripheral blood. The receptor set was obtained from a human donor in a cohort sampled during active COVID-19.

This chain joins TRBV6-5 and TRBJ1-2, with 8 bases identical to TRBD1. V was clipped by 4 bases and J by 7 bases; unmatched bases: 11. Germline assignment: CDR1 MNHEY and CDR2 SVGAGI. The CDR3 totals 15 residues. The DNA for the CDR3 is TGTGCCAGCAGTTCCCGTGACAGGGGCCGCACTGGCTACACCTTC. It yields the protein CASSSRDRGRTGYTF.

This clone was counted a single time. CDR3 residues: CASSLGRGIHYEQYF. As DNA, the CDR3 is TGTGCCAGCAGCTTAGGGCGCGGGATTCACTACGAGCAGTACTTC. This rearrangement joins TRBV11-2 to TRBJ2-7; the D gene is possibly TRBD2 (6 bases). The CDR3 runs 15 residues. From germline, CDR1 is SGHAT and CDR2 FQNNGV. V was cut by 1 base and J by 3 bases, with 13 bases left in between.

This clone showed up just a few times. This chain connects TRBV19 to TRBJ2-1; 8 bases fit TRBD2. V lost 5 bases and J lost 3; bases outside the gene matches: 3. This CDR3 comprises 14 residues. From germline, CDR1 is LNHDA and CDR2 SQIVND (reference sequence). CDR3 region: CASSGAGGYNEQFF. The CDR3 bases are TGTGCCAGTAGTGGGGCGGGAGGCTACAATGAGCAGTTCTTC.

This chain connects TRBV11-3 to TRBJ2-3; D is perhaps TRBD2 (6 bases). The CDR3 is made up of 12 amino acids. From germline, CDR1 is SGHNT and CDR2 YENEEA. V was trimmed by 6 bases and J by 5 bases, leaving 9 bases between them. The CDR3 spells CASRGGGDTQYF. CDR3 DNA: TGTGCCAGCAGGGGGGGAGGAGATACGCAGTATTTT.

The V and J genes are TRBV18 and TRBJ2-7, with a possible D match to TRBD2 (5 bases). From germline, CDR1 is KGHSH and CDR2 LQKENI. V was cut by 8 bases and J by 0 bases, with 5 bases left in between. This CDR3 is built from 11 residues. CDR3 DNA sequence: TGTGCCAGCGCGGGCTCCTACGAGCAGTACTTC. It codes for CASAGSYEQYF.

A word on this clone: At one end, the junction sequence differs from germline, possibly due to a read error. The J gene is TRBJ2-1, the V gene TRBV7-7, with 11 bases lining up with TRBD2. Germline V lookup: CDR1 SSHAT, CDR2 FNYEAQ (reference sequence). The CDR3 has 15 amino acids. CDR3 nucleotide sequence: TGTGCTAGCAGCCAGGGACTAGCGGCATACAATGAGCAGTTCTTC. Protein: CASSQGLAAYNEQFF. The whole variable domain, remainder taken from reference TRBV7-7 and TRBJ2-1, is GAGVSQSPRYKVTKRGQDVTLRCDPISSHATLYWYQQALGQGPEFLTYFNYEAQPDKSGLPSDRFSAERPEGSISTLTIQRTEQRDSAMYRCASSQGLAAYNEQFFGPGTRLTVL.

The chain has TRBV21-1 and TRBJ2-6; the D segment call TRBD1 is taken from the table without a DNA check. TRBV21-1 has pseudogene status. This CDR3 is 19 amino acids long. The CDR3 loop is CASSPIPGQGAWGANVLTF. CDR3 coding DNA: TGTGCCAGCAGCCCTATCCCGGGACAGGGGGCGTGGGGGGCCAACGTCCTGACTTTC.

This rearrangement joins TRBV11-2 to TRBJ1-1, with D maybe TRBD1 (5 bases). The germline V gene encodes CDR1 SGHAT and CDR2 FQNNGV. Trimming stripped 1 base from V and 9 bases from J, with 12 bases between. This CDR3 is 13 amino acids long. The CDR3 bases are TGTGCCAGCAGCTTAGGAGCCAGGGAAAAAGCTTTCTTT. It yields the protein CASSLGAREKAFF. The whole variable domain, remainder taken from reference TRBV11-2 and TRBJ1-1, is EAGVAQSPRYKIIEKRQSVAFWCNPISGHATLYWYQQILGQGPKLLIQFQNNGVVDDSQLPKDRFSAERLKGVDSTLKIQPAKLEDSAVYLCASSLGAREKAFFGQGTRLTVV.

V is TRBV25-1 and J is TRBJ2-3; TRBD2 matches at 7 bases. The CDR3 sequence is 14 residues long. V dropped 7 bases and J dropped 2; count of bases not matched to a gene: 6. Germline V gene data show CDR1 as MGHDK and CDR2 as SYGVNS. The CDR3 coding sequence is TGTGCCAGCATCAGGGCGGGGGACACAGATACGCAGTATTTT. Protein: CASIRAGDTDTQYF.

The chain's CDR3 is CASSPFADPTYEQYF. In DNA form, the CDR3 reads TGTGCCAGCAGCCCCTTTGCCGATCCTACCTACGAGCAGTACTTC. The rearrangement uses TRBV3-1 (or the pseudogene TRBV3-2) and TRBJ2-7; D uncertain. V dropped 4 bases and J dropped 2 bases, with 15 bases sitting between them. Germline assignment: CDR1 LGHDT and CDR2 YNNKEL (reference sequence). The CDR3 totals 15 residues.

This clone was observed a handful of times. This CDR3 is also generated by other DNA sequences in the sample. V usage is TRBV9 and J usage is TRBJ1-2; 7 nucleotides line up with TRBD1. Germline assignment: CDR1 SGDLS and CDR2 YYNGEE. V lost 3 bases, J lost 0 bases, and 5 bases stayed unmatched. The CDR3 length is 15 residues. CDR3 nucleotide sequence: TGTGCCAGCAGCGCCCGGGACAGAGCTAACTATGGCTACACCTTC. This encodes CASSARDRANYGYTF.

The chain has TRBV3-1 (or the pseudogene TRBV3-2) and TRBJ2-6, with D perhaps matching TRBD2 (6 bases). V lost 3 bases and J 0 bases, leaving 15 bases between the germline ends. CDR3 length: 18 residues. Germline CDR1 is LGHDT and CDR2 is YNNKEL (reference sequence). The CDR3 region is CASSHTEGEVSGANVLTF. CDR3 nucleotides: TGTGCCAGCAGCCACACGGAGGGCGAGGTCTCTGGGGCCAACGTCCTGACTTTC.

This chain joins TRBV10-1 and TRBJ1-5, with 11 bases matching TRBD1. This CDR3 has 16 residues. V lost 3 bases to trimming and J lost 5 bases; unmatched junction nucleotides: 6. Germline values: CDR1 WNHNN, CDR2 SYGVQD (reference sequence). The CDR3 DNA reads TGCGCCAGCAGTGAATCCGGGACAGGGGGGGATCAGCCCCAGCATTTT. Protein: CASSESGTGGDQPQHF.

CDR3 loop: CASSLRDRGLRGYTF. The CDR3 DNA follows: TGTGCCAGTAGTTTGCGGGACAGGGGGCTGCGTGGCTACACCTTC. The chain links TRBV19 to TRBJ1-2, with 12 bases lining up with TRBD1. The germline CDR1 and CDR2 sequences are LNHDA and SQIVND (reference sequence). V was pared by 5 bases and J by 7 bases, with 8 bases of the junction left unmatched. The CDR3 covers 15 residues.

V and J are TRBV7-8 and TRBJ2-3; 12 bases fit TRBD2. CDR3 length: 17 amino acids. Trimming at V came to 6 bases and at J to 2 bases, leaving 9 bases not matched to a gene. The germline gives CDR1 SGHVS, CDR2 FQNEAQ. CDR3 in amino acids: CASSMTSGSPLTDTQYF. CDR3 DNA sequence: TGTGCCAGCAGTATGACTAGCGGGAGTCCCCTCACAGATACGCAGTATTTT.

J is TRBJ1-5 and V is TRBV6-5; 9 positions agree with TRBD1. The CDR3 sequence is 16 residues long. With V trimmed by 4 bases and J by 5 bases, 9 bases remained unmatched. The germline gives CDR1 MNHEY, CDR2 SVGAGI. The CDR3 DNA reads TGTGCCAGCAGTTCCGGGGCCGGGACAGGGTATCAGCCCCAGCATTTT. It specifies CASSSGAGTGYQPQHF.

The rearrangement links TRBV6-5 to TRBJ1-1; no clear D. The length of the CDR3 is 12 residues. The germline V gene encodes CDR1 MNHEY and CDR2 SVGAGI. Trimming took off 8 bases at V and 11 bases at J, with 18 bases between the two ends. The CDR3 region has the DNA TGTGCCAGCCGTATCGCGGGAATACGTGCTTTCTTT. Translating gives CASRIAGIRAFF.

The chain combines TRBV4-1 with TRBJ2-5; 11 positions agree with TRBD2. The CDR3 is 16 residues long. J was trimmed by 3 bases and V by 3 bases; bases with no gene match: 6. Germline V gene sequence: CDR1 MGHRA, CDR2 YSYEKL. The CDR3 sequence: CASSQVAGGHEETQYF. The CDR3 DNA sequence: TGCGCCAGCAGCCAGGTAGCGGGGGGGCATGAAGAGACCCAGTACTTC.

This sequence joins TRBV7-9 and TRBJ2-7, with D uncertain. The V end lost 6 bases, the J end lost 6 bases, and 12 bases lay between the germline ends. Germline assignment: CDR1 SEHNR and CDR2 FQNEAQ (reference sequence). CDR3 length: 12 amino acids. CDR3 sequence reads: CASSSYGLEQYF. In DNA form, the CDR3 reads TGTGCCAGCAGTAGCTACGGTCTCGAGCAGTACTTC.

The sample holds one count of this clone. J is TRBJ1-3 and V is TRBV5-6; D is uncertain. Germline CDR1 and CDR2: SGHDT and YYEEEE. The V gene lost 2 bases and the J gene lost 0 bases, with 9 bases spanning the gap. The CDR3 totals 15 residues. CDR3 in DNA: TGTGCCAGCAGCTTATTGGAGGGCTCTGGAAACACCATATATTTT. Translation gives CASSLLEGSGNTIYF.

This chain links TRBV11-1 with TRBJ2-3; 10 bases fit TRBD1. The CDR3 loop spans 16 amino acids. Germline V lookup: CDR1 SGHAT, CDR2 FQDESV (reference sequence). The V segment lost 3 bases and the J segment 4 bases; nucleotides outside the gene matches: 7. The CDR3, as DNA: TGTGCCAGCAGCTTCGGCGACAGGGGGCACTCAGATACGCAGTATTTT. Amino acid sequence: CASSFGDRGHSDTQYF.

This clone has just one count. The chain links TRBV5-1 to TRBJ1-3, with a possible D match to TRBD1 (5 bases). V was cut by 0 bases and J by 2 bases, with 12 bases left in between. The V gene's germline CDR1 is SGHRS and CDR2 YFSETQ. CDR3 length: 16 amino acids. The CDR3 coding sequence is TGCGCCAGCAGCTTGGGGGAAGGGGTGCCTGGAAACACCATATATTTT. It yields the protein CASSLGEGVPGNTIYF.

This clone showed up just once. The J gene is TRBJ2-7, the V gene TRBV4-3; tentatively, D is TRBD1 (5 bases). From germline, CDR1 is LGHNA and CDR2 YSLEER. CDR3 size: 15 residues. V was trimmed by 0 bases and J by 3 bases, leaving 12 bases between them. This CDR3 is CASSQETAIIYEQYF. Here the CDR3 DNA reads TGCGCCAGCAGCCAAGAGACAGCAATTATCTACGAGCAGTACTTC.

CDR3 bases: TGTGCCAGCAGTTTATCAGCCTACTATGGCTACACCTTC. Translated: CASSLSAYYGYTF. J is TRBJ1-2 and V is TRBV27; D is unclear. Germline V CDR1 and CDR2: MNHEY, SMNVEV (reference sequence). The CDR3 contains 13 residues. Trimming shortened V by 0 bases and J by 3 bases, and 5 bases separated the two germline ends.

The CDR3 here is CATSDPSTRVGYGYTF. CDR3 bases: TGTGCCACCAGTGACCCTTCAACCCGGGTCGGCTATGGCTACACCTTC. J is TRBJ1-2 and V is TRBV24-1; D unresolved. Trimming shortened V by 4 bases and J by 4 bases, and 18 bases separated the two germline ends. The CDR3 covers 16 residues. Germline lookup yields CDR1 KGHDR and CDR2 SFDVKD.

The chain has TRBV27 and TRBJ1-2, with D possibly TRBD1 on 6 matching bases. Looked up from germline, CDR1 is MNHEY and CDR2 is SMNVEV (reference sequence). Trimming stripped 3 bases from V and 4 bases from J, with 9 bases between. CDR3 length: 13 residues. DNA for the CDR3: TGTGCCAGCAGTTTGGACAGCTTCTATGGCTACACCTTC. This translates into CASSLDSFYGYTF.